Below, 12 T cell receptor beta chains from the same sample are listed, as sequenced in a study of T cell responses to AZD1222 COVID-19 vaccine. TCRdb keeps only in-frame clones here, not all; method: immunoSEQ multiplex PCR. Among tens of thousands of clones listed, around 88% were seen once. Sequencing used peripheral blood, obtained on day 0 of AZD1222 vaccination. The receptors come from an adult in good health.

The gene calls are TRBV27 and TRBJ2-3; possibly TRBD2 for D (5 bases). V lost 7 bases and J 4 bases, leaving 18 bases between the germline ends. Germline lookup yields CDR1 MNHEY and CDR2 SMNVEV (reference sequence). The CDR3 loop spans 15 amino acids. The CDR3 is CASTLRAGWADTQYF. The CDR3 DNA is TGTGCCAGCACCCTTAGGGCGGGCTGGGCAGATACGCAGTATTTT.

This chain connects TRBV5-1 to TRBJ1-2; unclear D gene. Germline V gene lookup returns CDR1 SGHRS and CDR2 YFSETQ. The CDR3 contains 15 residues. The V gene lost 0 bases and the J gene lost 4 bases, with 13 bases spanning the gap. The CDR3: CASSLGAFSIYGYTF. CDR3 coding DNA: TGCGCCAGCAGCTTGGGGGCCTTTTCCATCTATGGCTACACCTTC.

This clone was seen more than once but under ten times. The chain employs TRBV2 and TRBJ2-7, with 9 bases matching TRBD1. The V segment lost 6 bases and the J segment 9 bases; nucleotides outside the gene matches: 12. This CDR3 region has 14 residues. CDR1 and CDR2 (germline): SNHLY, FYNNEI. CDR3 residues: CASSSGQGLPGQYF. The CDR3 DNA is TGTGCCAGCAGCTCGGGACAGGGCCTCCCTGGGCAGTACTTC.

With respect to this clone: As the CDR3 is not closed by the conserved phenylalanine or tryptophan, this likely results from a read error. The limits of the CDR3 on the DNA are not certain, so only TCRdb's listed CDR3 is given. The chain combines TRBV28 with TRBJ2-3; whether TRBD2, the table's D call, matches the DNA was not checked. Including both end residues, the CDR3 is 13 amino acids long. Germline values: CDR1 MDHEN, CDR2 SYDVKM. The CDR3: CASSFSSSGTSAL.

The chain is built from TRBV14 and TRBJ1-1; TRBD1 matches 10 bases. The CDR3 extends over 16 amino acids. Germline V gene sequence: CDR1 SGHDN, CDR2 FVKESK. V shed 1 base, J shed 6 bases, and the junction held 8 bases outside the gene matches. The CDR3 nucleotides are TGTGCCAGCAGCCAAGTCCCGGGACAGGGGTTCCCTGAAGCTTTCTTT. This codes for CASSQVPGQGFPEAFF.

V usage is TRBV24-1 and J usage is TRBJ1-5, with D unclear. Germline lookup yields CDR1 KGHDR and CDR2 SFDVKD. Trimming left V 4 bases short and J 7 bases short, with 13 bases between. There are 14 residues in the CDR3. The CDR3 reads CATSDPDIGQPQHF. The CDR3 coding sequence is TGTGCCACCAGTGACCCCGACATAGGCCAGCCCCAGCATTTT.

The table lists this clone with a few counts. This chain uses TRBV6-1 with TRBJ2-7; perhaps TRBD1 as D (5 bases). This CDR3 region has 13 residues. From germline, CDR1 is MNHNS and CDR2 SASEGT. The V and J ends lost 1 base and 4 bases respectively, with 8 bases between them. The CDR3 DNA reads TGTGCCAGCAGTGAAGTAGGGGATTACGAGCAGTACTTC. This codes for CASSEVGDYEQYF.

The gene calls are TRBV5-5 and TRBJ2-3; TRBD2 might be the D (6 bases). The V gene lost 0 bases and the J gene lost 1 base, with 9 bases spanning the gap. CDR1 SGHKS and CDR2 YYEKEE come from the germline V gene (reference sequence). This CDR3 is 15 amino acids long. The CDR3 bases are TGTGCCAGCAGCTTGGATCCGGGGGGCACAGATACGCAGTATTTT. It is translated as CASSLDPGGTDTQYF.

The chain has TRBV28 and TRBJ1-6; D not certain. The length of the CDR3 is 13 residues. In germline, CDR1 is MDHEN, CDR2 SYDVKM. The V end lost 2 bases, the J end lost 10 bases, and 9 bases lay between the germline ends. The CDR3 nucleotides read TGTGCCAGCAGTTTAGAGCTCTGGTCACCCCTCCACTTT. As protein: CASSLELWSPLHF.

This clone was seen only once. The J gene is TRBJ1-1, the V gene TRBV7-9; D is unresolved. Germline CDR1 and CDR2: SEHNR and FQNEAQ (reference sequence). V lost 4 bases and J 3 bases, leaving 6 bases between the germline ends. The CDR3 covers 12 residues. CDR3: CASSSRDTEAFF. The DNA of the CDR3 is TGTGCCAGCAGCTCCCGCGACACTGAAGCTTTCTTT.

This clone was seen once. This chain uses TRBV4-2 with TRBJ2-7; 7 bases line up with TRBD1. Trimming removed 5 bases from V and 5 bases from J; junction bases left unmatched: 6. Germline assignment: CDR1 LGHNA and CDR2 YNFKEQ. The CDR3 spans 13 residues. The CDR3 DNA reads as TGTGCCAGCAGCTTACGAGACAGGGACGAGCAGTACTTC. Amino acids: CASSLRDRDEQYF.

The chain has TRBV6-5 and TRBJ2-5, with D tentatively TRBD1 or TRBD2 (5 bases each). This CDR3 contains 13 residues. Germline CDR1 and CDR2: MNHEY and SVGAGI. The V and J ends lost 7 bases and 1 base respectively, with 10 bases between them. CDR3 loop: CASNWGSQETQYF. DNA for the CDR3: TGTGCCAGCAACTGGGGGTCCCAAGAGACCCAGTACTTC.